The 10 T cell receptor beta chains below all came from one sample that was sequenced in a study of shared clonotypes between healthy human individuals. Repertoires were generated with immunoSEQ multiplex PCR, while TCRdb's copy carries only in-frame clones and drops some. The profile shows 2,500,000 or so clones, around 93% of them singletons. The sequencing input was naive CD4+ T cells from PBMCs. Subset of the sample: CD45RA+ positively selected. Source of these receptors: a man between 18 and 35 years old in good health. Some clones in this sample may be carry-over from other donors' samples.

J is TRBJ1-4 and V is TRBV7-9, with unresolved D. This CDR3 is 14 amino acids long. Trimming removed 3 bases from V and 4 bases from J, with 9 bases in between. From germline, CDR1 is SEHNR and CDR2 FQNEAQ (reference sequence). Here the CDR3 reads CASSFPGLNEKLFF. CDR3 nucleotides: TGTGCCAGCAGCTTCCCCGGCCTTAATGAAAAACTGTTTTTT. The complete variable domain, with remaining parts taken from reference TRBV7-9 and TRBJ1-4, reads DTGVSQNPRHKITKRGQNVTFRCDPISEHNRLYWYRQTLGQGPEFLTYFQNEAQLEKSRLLSDRFSAERPKGSFSTLEIQRTEQGDSAMYLCASSFPGLNEKLFFGSGTQLSVL.

Written as DNA, the CDR3 is TGTGCCAGCAGCTTAGAGAGGACCCAGTACTTC. Amino acids: CASSLERTQYF. The chain has TRBV7-8 and TRBJ2-5; D uncertain. The CDR3 sequence is 11 residues long. Trimming left V 1 base short and J 7 bases short, with 4 bases between. Germline V gene sequence: CDR1 SGHVS, CDR2 FQNEAQ.

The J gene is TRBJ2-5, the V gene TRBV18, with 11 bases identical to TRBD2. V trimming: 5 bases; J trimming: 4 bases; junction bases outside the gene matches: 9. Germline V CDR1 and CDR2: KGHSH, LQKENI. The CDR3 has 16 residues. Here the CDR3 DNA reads TGTGCCAGCTCAATACAACCTGGACTAGCGGGAGAGACCCAGTACTTC. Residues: CASSIQPGLAGETQYF.

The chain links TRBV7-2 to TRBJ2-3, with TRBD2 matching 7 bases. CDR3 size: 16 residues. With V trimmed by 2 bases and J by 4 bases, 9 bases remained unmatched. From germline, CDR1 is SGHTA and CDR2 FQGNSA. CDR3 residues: CASSLFSGGRPDTQYF. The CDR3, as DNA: TGTGCCAGCAGCTTATTTTCCGGCGGGAGACCAGATACGCAGTATTTT. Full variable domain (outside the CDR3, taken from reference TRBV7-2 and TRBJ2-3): GAGVSQSPSNKVTEKGKDVELRCDPISGHTALYWYRQSLGQGLEFLIYFQGNSAPDKSGLPSDRFSAERTGGSVSTLTIQRTQQEDSAVYLCASSLFSGGRPDTQYFGPGTRLTVL.

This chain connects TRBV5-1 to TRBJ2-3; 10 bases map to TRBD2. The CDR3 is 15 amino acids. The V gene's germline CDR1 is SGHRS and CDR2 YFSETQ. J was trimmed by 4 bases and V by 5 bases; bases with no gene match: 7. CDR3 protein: CASRGLAGVPDTQYF. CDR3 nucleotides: TGCGCCAGCAGGGGGCTAGCGGGAGTTCCAGATACGCAGTATTTT.

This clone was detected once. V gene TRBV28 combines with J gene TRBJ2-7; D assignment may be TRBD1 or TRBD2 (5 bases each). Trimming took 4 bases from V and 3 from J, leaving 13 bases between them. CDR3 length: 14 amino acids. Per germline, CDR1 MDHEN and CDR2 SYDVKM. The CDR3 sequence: CASSSGAGYYEQYF. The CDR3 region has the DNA TGTGCCAGCAGTTCCGGGGCGGGTTACTACGAGCAGTACTTC.

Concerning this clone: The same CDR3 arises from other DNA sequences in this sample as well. In DNA, the CDR3 is TGTGCCAGCAGCGACAGGGGTTACGAGCAGTACTTC. It is translated as CASSDRGYEQYF. The V call is TRBV2, the J call TRBJ2-7; 8 bases match TRBD1. Losses at the gene ends were 6 bases for V and 4 bases for J; bases not matched to a gene: 2. This CDR3 has 12 amino acids. Germline CDR1 is SNHLY and CDR2 is FYNNEI.

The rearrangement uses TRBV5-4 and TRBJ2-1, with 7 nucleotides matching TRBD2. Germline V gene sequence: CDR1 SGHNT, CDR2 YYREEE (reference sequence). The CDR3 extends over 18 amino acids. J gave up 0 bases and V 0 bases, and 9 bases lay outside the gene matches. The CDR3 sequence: CASSLVGSGRSSYNEQFF. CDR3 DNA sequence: TGTGCCAGCAGCTTGGTGGGGTCCGGGAGGAGCTCCTACAATGAGCAGTTCTTC.

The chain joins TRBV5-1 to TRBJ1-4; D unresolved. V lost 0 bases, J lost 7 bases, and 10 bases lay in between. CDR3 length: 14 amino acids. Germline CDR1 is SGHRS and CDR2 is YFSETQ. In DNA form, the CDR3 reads TGCGCCAGCAGCTTGGCAGTCGGGGTTGAAAAACTGTTTTTT. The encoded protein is CASSLAVGVEKLFF.

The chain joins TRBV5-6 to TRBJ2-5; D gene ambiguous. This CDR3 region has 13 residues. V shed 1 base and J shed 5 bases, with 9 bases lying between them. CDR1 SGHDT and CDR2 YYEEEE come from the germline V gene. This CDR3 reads CASSLWMSETQYF. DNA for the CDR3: TGTGCCAGCAGCTTGTGGATGAGCGAGACCCAGTACTTC.